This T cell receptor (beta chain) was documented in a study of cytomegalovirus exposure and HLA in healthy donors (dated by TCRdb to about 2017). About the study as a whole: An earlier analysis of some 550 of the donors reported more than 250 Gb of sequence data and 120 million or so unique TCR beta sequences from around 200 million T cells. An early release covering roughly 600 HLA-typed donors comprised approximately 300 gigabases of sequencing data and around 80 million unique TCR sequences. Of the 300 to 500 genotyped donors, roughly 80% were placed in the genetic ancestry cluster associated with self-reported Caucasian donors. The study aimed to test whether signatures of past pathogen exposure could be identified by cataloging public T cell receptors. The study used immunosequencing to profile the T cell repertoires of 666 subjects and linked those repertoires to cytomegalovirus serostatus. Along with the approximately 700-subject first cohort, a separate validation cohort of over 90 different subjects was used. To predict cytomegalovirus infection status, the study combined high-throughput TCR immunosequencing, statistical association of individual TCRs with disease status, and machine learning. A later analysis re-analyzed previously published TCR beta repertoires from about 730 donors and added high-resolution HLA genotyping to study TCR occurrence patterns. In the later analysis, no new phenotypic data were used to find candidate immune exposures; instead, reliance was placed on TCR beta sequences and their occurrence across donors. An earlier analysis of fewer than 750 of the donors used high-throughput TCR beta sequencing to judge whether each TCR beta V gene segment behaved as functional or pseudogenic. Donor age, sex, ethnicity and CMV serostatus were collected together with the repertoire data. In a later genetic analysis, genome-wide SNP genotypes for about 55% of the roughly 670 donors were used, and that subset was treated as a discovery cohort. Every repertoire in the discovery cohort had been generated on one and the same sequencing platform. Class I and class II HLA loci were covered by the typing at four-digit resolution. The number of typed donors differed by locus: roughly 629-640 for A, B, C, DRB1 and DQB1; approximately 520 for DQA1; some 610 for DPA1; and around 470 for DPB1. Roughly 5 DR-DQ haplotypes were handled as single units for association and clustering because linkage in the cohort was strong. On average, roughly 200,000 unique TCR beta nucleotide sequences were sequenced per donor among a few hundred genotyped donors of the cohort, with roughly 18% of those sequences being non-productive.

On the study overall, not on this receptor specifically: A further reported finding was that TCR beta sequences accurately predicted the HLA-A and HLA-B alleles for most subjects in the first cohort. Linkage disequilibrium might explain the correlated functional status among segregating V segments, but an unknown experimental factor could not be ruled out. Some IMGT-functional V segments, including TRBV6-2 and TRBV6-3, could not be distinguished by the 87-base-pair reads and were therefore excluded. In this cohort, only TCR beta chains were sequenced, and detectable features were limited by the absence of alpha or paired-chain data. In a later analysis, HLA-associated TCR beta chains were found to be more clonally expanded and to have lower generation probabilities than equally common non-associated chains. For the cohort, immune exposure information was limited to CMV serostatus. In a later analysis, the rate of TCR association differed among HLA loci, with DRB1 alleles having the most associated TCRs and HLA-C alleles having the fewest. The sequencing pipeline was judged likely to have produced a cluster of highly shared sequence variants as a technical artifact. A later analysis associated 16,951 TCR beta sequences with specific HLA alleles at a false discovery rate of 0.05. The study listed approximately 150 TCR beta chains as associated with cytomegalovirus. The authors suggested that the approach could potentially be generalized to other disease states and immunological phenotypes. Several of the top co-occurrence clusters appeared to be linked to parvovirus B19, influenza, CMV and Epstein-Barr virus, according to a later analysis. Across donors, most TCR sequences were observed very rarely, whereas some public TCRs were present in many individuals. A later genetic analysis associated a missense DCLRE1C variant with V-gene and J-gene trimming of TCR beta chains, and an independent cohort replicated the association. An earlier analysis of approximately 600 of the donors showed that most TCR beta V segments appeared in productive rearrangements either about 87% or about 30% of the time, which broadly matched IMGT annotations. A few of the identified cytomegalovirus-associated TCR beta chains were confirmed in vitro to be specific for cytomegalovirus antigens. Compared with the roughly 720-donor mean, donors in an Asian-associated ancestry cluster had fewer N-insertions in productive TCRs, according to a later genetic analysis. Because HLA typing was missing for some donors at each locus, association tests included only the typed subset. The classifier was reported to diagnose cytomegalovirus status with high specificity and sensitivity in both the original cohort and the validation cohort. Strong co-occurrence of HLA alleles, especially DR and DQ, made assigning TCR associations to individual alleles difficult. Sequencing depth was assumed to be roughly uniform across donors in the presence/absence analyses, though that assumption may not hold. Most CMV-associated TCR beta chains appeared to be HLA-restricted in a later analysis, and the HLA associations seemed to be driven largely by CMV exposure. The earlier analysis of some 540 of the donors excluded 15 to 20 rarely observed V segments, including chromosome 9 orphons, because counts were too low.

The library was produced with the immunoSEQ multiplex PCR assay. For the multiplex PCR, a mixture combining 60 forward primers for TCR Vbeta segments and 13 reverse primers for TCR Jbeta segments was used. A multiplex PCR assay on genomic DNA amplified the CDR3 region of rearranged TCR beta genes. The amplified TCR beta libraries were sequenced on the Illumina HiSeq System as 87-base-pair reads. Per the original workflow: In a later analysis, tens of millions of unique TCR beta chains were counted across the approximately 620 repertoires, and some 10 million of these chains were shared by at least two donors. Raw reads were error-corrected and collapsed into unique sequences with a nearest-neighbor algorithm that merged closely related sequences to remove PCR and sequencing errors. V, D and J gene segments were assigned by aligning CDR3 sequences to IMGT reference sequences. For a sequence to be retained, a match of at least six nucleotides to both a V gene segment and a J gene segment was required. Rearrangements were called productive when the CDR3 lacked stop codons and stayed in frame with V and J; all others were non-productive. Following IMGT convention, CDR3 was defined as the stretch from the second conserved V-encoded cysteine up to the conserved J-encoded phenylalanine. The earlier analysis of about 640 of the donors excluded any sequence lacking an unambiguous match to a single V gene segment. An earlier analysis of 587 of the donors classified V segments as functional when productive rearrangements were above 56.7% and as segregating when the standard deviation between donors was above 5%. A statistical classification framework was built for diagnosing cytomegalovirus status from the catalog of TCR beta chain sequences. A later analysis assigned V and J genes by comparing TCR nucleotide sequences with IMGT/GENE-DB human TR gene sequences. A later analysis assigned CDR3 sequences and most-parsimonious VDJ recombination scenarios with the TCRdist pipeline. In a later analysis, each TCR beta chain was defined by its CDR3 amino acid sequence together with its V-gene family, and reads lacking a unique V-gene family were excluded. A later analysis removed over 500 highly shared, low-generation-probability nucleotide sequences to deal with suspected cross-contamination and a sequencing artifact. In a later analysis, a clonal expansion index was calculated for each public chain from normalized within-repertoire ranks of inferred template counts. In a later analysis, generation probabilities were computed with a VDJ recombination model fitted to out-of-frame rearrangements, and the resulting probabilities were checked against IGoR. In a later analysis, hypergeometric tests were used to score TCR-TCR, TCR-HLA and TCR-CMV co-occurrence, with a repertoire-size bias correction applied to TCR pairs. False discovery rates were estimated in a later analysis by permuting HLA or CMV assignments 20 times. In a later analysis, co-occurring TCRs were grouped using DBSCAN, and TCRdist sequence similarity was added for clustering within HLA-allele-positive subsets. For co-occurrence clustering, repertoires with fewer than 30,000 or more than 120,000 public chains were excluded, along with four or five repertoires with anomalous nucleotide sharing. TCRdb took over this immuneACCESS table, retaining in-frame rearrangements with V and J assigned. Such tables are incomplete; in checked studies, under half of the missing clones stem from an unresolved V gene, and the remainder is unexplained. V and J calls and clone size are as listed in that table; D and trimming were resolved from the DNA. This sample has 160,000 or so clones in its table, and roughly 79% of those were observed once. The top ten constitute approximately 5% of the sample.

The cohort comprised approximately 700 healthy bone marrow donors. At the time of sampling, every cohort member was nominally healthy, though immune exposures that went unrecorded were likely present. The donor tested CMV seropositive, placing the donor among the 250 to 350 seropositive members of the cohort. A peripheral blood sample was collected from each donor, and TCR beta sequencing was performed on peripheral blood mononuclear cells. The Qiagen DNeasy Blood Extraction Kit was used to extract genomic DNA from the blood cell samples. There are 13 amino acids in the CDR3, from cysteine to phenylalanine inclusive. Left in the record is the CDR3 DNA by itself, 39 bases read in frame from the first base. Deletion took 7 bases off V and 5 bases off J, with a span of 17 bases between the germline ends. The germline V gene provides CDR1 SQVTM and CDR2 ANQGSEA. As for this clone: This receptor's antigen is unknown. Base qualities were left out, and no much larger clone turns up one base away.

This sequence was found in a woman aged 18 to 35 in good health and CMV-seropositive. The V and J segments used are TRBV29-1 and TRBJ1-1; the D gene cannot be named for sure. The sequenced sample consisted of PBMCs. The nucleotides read TGCAGCGCCATCACAGCAATGTGGACTGAAGCTTTCTTT. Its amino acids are CSAITAMWTEAFF.